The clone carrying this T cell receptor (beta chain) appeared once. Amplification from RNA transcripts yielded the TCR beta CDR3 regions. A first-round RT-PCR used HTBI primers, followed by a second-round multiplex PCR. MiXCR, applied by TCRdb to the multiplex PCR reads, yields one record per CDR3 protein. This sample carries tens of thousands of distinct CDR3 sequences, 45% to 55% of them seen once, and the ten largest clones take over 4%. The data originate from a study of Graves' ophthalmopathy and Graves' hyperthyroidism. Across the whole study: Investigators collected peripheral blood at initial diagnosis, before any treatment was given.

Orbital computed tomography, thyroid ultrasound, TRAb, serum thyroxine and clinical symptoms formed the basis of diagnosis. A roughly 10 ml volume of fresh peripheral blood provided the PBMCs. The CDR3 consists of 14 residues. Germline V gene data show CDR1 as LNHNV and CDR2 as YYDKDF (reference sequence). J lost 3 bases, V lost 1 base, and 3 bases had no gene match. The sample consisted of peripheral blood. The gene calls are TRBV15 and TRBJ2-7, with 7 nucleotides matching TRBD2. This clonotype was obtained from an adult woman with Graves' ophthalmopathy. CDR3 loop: CATSRGGGNYEQYF. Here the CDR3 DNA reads TGTGCCACCAGCAGAGGGGGGGGTAACTACGAGCAGTACTTC.